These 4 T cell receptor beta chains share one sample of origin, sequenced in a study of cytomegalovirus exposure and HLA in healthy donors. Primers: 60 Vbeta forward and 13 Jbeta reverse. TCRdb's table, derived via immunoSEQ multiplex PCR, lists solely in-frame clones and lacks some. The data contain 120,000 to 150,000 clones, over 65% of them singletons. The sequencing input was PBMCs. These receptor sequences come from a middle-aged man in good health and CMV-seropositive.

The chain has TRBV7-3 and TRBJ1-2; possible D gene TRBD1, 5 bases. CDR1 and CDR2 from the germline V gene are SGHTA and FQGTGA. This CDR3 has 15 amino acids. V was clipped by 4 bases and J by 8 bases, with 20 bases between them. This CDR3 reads CASSSTPTATRGYTF. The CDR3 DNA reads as TGTGCCAGCAGCTCAACTCCGACAGCTACGAGGGGCTACACCTTC. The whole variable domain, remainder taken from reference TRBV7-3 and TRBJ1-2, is GAGVSQTPSNKVTEKGKYVELRCDPISGHTALYWYRQSLGQGPEFLIYFQGTGAADDSGLPNDRFFAVRPEGSVSTLKIQRTERGDSAVYLCASSSTPTATRGYTFGSGTRLTVV.

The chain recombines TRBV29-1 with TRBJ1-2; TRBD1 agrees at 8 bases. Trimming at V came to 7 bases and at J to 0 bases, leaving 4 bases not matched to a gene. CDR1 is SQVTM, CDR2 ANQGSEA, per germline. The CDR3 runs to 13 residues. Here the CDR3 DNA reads TGCAGCGCTGGACAGGGTCCTAACTATGGCTACACCTTC. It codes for CSAGQGPNYGYTF.

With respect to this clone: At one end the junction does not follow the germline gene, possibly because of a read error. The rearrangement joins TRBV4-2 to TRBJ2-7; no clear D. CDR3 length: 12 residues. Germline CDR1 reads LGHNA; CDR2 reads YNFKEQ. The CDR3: CASSQGIYEQYF. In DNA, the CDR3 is TGTGCCAGCAGCCAAGGAATTTACGAGCAATACTTC.

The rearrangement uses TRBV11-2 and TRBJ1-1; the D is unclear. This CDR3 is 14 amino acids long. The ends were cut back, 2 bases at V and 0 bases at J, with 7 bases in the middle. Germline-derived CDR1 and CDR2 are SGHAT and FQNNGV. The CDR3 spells CASSLQNMNTEAFF. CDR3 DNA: TGTGCCAGCAGCTTACAGAACATGAACACTGAAGCTTTCTTT. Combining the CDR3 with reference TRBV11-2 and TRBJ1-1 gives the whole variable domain EAGVAQSPRYKIIEKRQSVAFWCNPISGHATLYWYQQILGQGPKLLIQFQNNGVVDDSQLPKDRFSAERLKGVDSTLKIQPAKLEDSAVYLCASSLQNMNTEAFFGQGTRLTVV.